Listed below are T cell receptor beta chains from one sample, sequenced in a study of T-cell memory formation after mild COVID-19. In TCRdb, the 5' RACE reads were re-called with MiXCR into one record per CDR3 protein. This table holds about 560,000 distinct CDR3 sequences, 15% to 20% found once. The sample consisted of PBMCs or a T cell subset sorted from them (not recorded which). These receptor sequences come from an adult woman who had mild COVID-19 (a few samples of this study predate the infection). Cell type and time point are not known. Each CDR3 is given with its conserved first and last residue. A D gene is named only where the DNA matches it firmly. Some rows have no size entry. The others give once, few or many, or a class for an expanded clone.

j_call v_call clone_size d_call cdr3_aa cdr3_nt
TRBJ2-7 TRBV29-1 few . CSVDIGGTYEQYF TGCAGCGTTGATATTGGCGGAACCTACGAGCAGTACTTC
TRBJ2-7 TRBV7-2 . TRBD1 CASSPRDRGHEQYF TGTGCCAGCAGCCCCCGGGACAGGGGCCACGAGCAGTACTTC
TRBJ1-3 TRBV3-1 once TRBD1 CASSPGQGAGIYF TGTGCCAGCAGCCCAGGACAGGGGGCTGGCATATATTTT
TRBJ2-1 TRBV28 . . CASTLGTLQGPLSYNEQFF TGTGCCAGCACCCTCGGAACGTTGCAGGGGCCCCTATCCTACAATGAGCAGTTCTTC
TRBJ2-6 TRBV15 . TRBD1 CATSRKRIGTGYRSGANVLTF TGTGCCACCAGCAGAAAAAGGATCGGGACAGGGTACCGCTCTGGGGCCAACGTCCTGACTTTC
TRBJ1-2 TRBV12-3/TRBV12-4 . . CASSPVARGYTF TGTGCCAGCAGTCCGGTTGCCCGTGGCTACACCTTC
TRBJ2-1 TRBV20-1 . . CSASGFGRGNEQFF TGCAGTGCTAGCGGGTTCGGTAGGGGCAATGAGCAGTTCTTC
TRBJ2-7 TRBV12-3/TRBV12-4 . . CASSLLAGWEQYF TGTGCCAGCAGTTTACTCGCGGGGTGGGAGCAGTACTTC
TRBJ2-6 TRBV6-5 many . CASRGSGANVLTF TGTGCCAGCAGGGGGTCTGGGGCCAACGTCCTGACTTTC
TRBJ1-2 TRBV7-3 . . CASSLTPTGYGYTF TGTGCCAGCAGCTTAACTCCGACCGGCTATGGCTACACCTTC
TRBJ1-4 TRBV20-1 few TRBD1 CSAIGTGTGVKEDEKLFF TGCAGTGCAATCGGAACCGGGACAGGGGTTAAAGAGGATGAAAAACTGTTTTTT
TRBJ2-7 TRBV20-1 . . CSARAFYEQYF TGCAGTGCTAGGGCGTTCTACGAGCAGTACTTC
TRBJ2-3 TRBV24-1 . . CATSDYRWPGTDTQYF TGTGCCACCAGTGATTACCGGTGGCCTGGCACAGATACGCAGTATTTT
TRBJ2-3 TRBV5-6 . TRBD2 CASSLRTSGGRSTDTQYF TGTGCCAGCAGCCTGAGGACTAGCGGGGGGCGAAGCACAGATACGCAGTATTTT
TRBJ1-2 TRBV12-3/TRBV12-4 . TRBD1 CASSANAGTGDYGYTF TGTGCCAGCAGTGCGAACGCCGGGACAGGGGACTATGGCTACACCTTC
TRBJ1-5 TRBV7-2 . TRBD1 CASSQGQDQPQHF TGTGCCAGCAGCCAAGGACAGGATCAGCCCCAGCATTTT
TRBJ1-1 TRBV7-9 . TRBD1 CASSIQGETEAFF TGTGCCAGCAGCATACAGGGGGAGACTGAAGCTTTCTTT
TRBJ2-1 TRBV15 . TRBD1 CATSREDRADYNEQFF TGTGCCACCAGCAGAGAGGACAGGGCCGACTACAATGAGCAGTTCTTC
TRBJ1-1 TRBV5-5 . . CASSLEWGSTEAFF TGTGCCAGCAGCTTGGAGTGGGGCAGCACTGAAGCTTTCTTT
TRBJ2-3 TRBV27 few . CASSLSGAYTDTQYF TGTGCCAGCAGTTTATCCGGGGCTTACACAGATACGCAGTATTTT
TRBJ2-7 TRBV4-1 . TRBD2 CASSLVGLAGVYEQYF TGCGCCAGCAGCCTTGTCGGTTTGGCGGGAGTCTACGAGCAGTACTTC
TRBJ2-2 TRBV5-1 . TRBD1 CASSSQRTGKDNTGELFF TGCGCCAGCAGCTCGCAACGGACAGGGAAGGATAACACCGGGGAGCTGTTTTTT